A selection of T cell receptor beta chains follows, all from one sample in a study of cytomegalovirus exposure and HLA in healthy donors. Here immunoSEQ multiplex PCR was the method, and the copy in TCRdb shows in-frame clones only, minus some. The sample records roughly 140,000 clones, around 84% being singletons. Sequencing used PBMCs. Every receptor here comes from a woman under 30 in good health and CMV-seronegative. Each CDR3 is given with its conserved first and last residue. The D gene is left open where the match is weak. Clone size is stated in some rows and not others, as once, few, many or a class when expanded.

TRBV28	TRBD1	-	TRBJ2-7	TGTGCCAGCAGTTCCGTCAACAGGGGTCGACGCGAGCAGTACTTC	CASSSVNRGRREQYF
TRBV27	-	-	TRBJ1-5	TGTGCCAGCAGTCCTAAAAGAACCTATAGCAATCAGCCCCAGCATTTT	CASSPKRTYSNQPQHF
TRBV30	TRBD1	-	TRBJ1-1	TGTGCCTGGAGTGGACAGGGCGACACTGAAGCTTTCTTT	CAWSGQGDTEAFF
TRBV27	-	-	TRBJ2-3	TGTGCCAGCAGTTTATCTTGGACTACAAGCACAGATACGCAGTATTTT	CASSLSWTTSTDTQYF
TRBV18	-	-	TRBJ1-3	TGTGCCAGCTCACCACCGGGCGGGGGCCTATCGGGAAACACCATATATTTT	CASSPPGGGLSGNTIYF
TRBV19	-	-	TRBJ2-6	TGTGCCAGTAGTATACAGGGGCCATGGGGGGCCAACGTCCTGACTTTC	CASSIQGPWGANVLTF
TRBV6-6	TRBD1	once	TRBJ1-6	TGTGCCAGCAGTACTTTGACAGGGCCCGGGGTGTCACCCCTCCACTTT	CASSTLTGPGVSPLHF
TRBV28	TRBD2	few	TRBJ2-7	TGTGCCAGCAGTTTAGCGGGAGGGCCTCACGAGCAGTACTTC	CASSLAGGPHEQYF
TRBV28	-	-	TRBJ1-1	TGTGCCTCCTTGGTTGCCTCAGGGACTGAAGCTTTCTTT	CASLVASGTEAFF
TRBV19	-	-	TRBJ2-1	TGTGCCAGCACCTGGGGCAGGGAATCCTACAATGAGCAGTTCTTC	CASTWGRESYNEQFF
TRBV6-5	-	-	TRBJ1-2	TGTGCCAGCAGTTACACAGTCCAGGTCTCTGGCTACACCTTC	CASSYTVQVSGYTF
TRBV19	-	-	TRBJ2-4	TGTGCCAGTTCTAACAGGGGACTCAACGGAGACATTCAGTACTTC	CASSNRGLNGDIQYF
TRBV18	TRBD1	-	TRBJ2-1	TGTGCCAGCAGATTGCGGGACAGGGGCATTGAAGAGCAGTTCTTC	CASRLRDRGIEEQFF
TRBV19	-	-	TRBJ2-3	TGTGCCAGTACCTCCCGAAGCGACACAGATACGCAGTATTTT	CASTSRSDTDTQYF
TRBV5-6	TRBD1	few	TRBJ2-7	TGTGCCAGCAGCTTGGGACAGGGGGACGAGTACGAGCAGTACTTC	CASSLGQGDEYEQYF
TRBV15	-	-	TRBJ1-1	TGTGCCACCAGCAGAGTACGGGACACTGAAGCTTTCTTT	CATSRVRDTEAFF
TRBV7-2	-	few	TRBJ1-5	TGTGCCAGCAGCCCAGTCCCGGGACAACCCTCAGCCCAGCATTTT	CASSPVPGQPSAQHF
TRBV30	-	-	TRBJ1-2	TGTGCCTGGAGTTTGTCGGGAAAGGCCCCTAACTATGGCTACACCTTC	CAWSLSGKAPNYGYTF
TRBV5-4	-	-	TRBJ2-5	TGTGCCAGCAGCTTCCGGACAGCTGAGACCCAGTACTTC	CASSFRTAETQYF
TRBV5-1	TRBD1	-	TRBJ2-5	TGCGCCAGCAGCTTGGAAACAGGGGCGACCCAGTACTTC	CASSLETGATQYF
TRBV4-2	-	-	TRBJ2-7	TGTGCCAGCAGCCAAGCTCTCCTTTTCTACGAGCAGTACTTC	CASSQALLFYEQYF
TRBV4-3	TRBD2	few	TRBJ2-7	TGCGCCAGCAGCCAAGAGTGGGAGGGAGGGGATAAAACCTACGAGCAGTACTTC	CASSQEWEGGDKTYEQYF
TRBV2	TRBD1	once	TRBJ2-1	TGTGCCACTAAAATGGACAGGGGGCTCAATGAGCAGTTCTTC	CATKMDRGLNEQFF
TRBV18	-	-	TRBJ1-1	TGTGCCAGCTCACCGGTCCGGGTAGACGGGAACACTGAAGCTTTCTTT	CASSPVRVDGNTEAFF
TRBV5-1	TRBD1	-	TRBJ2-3	TGCGCCAGCAGCAAGGGACAGAACACAGATACGCAGTATTTT	CASSKGQNTDTQYF
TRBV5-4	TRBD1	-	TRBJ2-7	TGTGCCAGCAGCTGGGACAGGGCCACCACCTACGAGCAGTACTTC	CASSWDRATTYEQYF
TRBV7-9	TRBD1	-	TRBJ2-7	TGTTCCAGCACCAAGGGACAGGGACTCTCCTACGAGCAGTACTTC	CSSTKGQGLSYEQYF
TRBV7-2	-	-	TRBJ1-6	TGTGCCAGCAGCTCAGAGGCGGTTGTTAATTCACCCCTCCACTTT	CASSSEAVVNSPLHF
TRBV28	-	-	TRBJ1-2	TGTGCCAGCAGTCCCCCCTCGGGGGGTCAGGGCTACACCTTC	CASSPPSGGQGYTF
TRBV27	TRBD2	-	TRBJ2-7	TGTGCCAGCAGCTTCGGACTAGCGGGTACCTACGAGCAGTACTTC	CASSFGLAGTYEQYF
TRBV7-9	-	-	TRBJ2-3	TGTGCCAGCAGTCGGACAGATACGCAGTATTTT	CASSRTDTQYF
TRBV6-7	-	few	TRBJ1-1	TGTGCCAGCAGTCACCGGGGGAAACAATGGGGGGGCGTTGGTCTCAACACTGAAGCTTTCTTT	CASSHRGKQWGGVGLNTEAFF
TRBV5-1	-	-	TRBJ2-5	TGCGCCAGCAATTCGGGTAGCGGTGTACAAGAGACCCAGTACTTC	CASNSGSGVQETQYF
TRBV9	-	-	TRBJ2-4	TGTGCCAGCACCCCCAGGGTTCCGATCCCGGCCAAAAACATTCAGTACTTC	CASTPRVPIPAKNIQYF
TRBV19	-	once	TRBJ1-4	TGTGCCAGTAGTATTGCGGGGGCCCGGGGATTTGAAAAACTGTTTTTT	CASSIAGARGFEKLFF
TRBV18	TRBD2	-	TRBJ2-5	TGTGCCAGCTCGCGGACCTCGGGACTAGCGGGAGGGCAAGAGACCCAGTACTTC	CASSRTSGLAGGQETQYF
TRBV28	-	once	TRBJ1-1	TGTGCCAGCAGTTCCGCCCGAGCTGAAGCTTTCTTT	CASSSARAEAFF
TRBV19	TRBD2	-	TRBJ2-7	TGTGCCAGTAGTATCAGGCTAGCGGCGGGGGAGCAGTACTTC	CASSIRLAAGEQYF
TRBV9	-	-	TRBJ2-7	TGTGCCAGCAGCCCCCATTCTTGGGGGGACGAGCAGTACTTC	CASSPHSWGDEQYF
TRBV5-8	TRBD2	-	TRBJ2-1	TGTGCCAGCAGCTTGGGAGGCGGGAGTATCTACAATGAGCAGTTCTTC	CASSLGGGSIYNEQFF
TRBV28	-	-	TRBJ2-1	TGTGCCAGCAGTACACCGGCGGGCCGGAATGAGCAGTTCTTC	CASSTPAGRNEQFF
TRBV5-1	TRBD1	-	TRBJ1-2	TGCGCCAGCAGTCAAGATCCACCGGGACAGGGGTTTAGAGGCTACACCTTC	CASSQDPPGQGFRGYTF
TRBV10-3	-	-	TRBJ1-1	TGTGCCATCAGGAGGTTGGACAGCCCAAACACTGAAGCTTTCTTT	CAIRRLDSPNTEAFF
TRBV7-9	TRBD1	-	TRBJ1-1	TGTGCCAGCAGCCACGGACAGGGGGCCGACACTGAAGCTTTCTTT	CASSHGQGADTEAFF
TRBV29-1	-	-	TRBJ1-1	TGCAGCACGGTGGGCAGCTACCCGAACACTGAAGCTTTCTTT	CSTVGSYPNTEAFF
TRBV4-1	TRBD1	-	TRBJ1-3	TGCGCCAGCAGCCAAGGGGACAGCCGCTCTGGAAACACCATATATTTT	CASSQGDSRSGNTIYF
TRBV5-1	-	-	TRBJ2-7	TGCGCCAGCAGCCACAGCCCCTACGAGCAGTACTTC	CASSHSPYEQYF
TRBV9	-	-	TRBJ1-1	TGTGCCAGCAGCCCACCGGGACATGGACTGAACACTGAAGCTTTCTTT	CASSPPGHGLNTEAFF
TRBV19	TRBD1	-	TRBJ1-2	TGTGCCAGTAACGACAGGGGTCCCCTCTATGGCTACACCTTC	CASNDRGPLYGYTF
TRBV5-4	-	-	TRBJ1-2	TGTGCCAGCAGTCCACGGACAGTCCGCTATGGCTACACCTTC	CASSPRTVRYGYTF
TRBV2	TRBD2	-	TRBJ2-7	TGTGCCAGCAGCGTAGCGGGGCCCTACGAGCAGTACTTC	CASSVAGPYEQYF
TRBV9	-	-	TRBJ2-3	TGTGCCAGCAGCGTACTAGGTACTAGCACAGATACGCAGTATTTT	CASSVLGTSTDTQYF
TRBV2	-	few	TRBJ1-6	TGTGCCAGCTCTTCGGCGTGGGAGGGGACACCCCTCCACTTT	CASSSAWEGTPLHF
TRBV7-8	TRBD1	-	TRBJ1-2	TGTGCCAGCAGCTTCGGGACAGGGGGGATCTATGGCTACACCTTC	CASSFGTGGIYGYTF
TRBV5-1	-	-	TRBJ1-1	TGCGCCAGCAGCTTGTTCTCCGCAGGGTTGGGGAACACTGAAGCTTTCTTT	CASSLFSAGLGNTEAFF